These 14 T cell receptor beta chains were all obtained from the same sample, sequenced in a study of T cell responses to AZD1222 COVID-19 vaccine. TCRdb's table, derived via immunoSEQ multiplex PCR, lists solely in-frame clones and lacks some. The repertoire holds about 120,000 clones, with around 89% as singletons. The specimen was peripheral blood, collected on day 0 of AZD1222 vaccination. The receptor source for this set is an adult in good health.

The V gene is TRBV2, the J gene TRBJ1-3; no firm D call. V was trimmed by 0 bases and J by 4 bases, leaving 13 bases between them. CDR3 length: 16 residues. Germline V CDR1 and CDR2: SNHLY, FYNNEI. CDR3 sequence (DNA): TGTGCCAGCAGTGAAGCGCTTCTGGGGTCCGGAAACACCATATATTTT. Translation: CASSEALLGSGNTIYF.

The J gene is TRBJ1-5, the V gene TRBV4-3; D is perhaps TRBD1 (6 bases). Trimming removed 0 bases at V and 4 bases at J, with 10 bases between. The CDR3 runs 15 residues. Germline CDR1 is LGHNA and CDR2 is YSLEER. CDR3 region: CASSQDGRGNQPQHF. DNA for the CDR3: TGCGCCAGCAGCCAAGATGGAAGGGGGAATCAGCCCCAGCATTTT.

This chain joins TRBV19 and TRBJ1-3, with TRBD1 identical over 7 bases. With 11 bases clipped from V and 2 bases from J, the junction kept 12 bases outside the gene matches. This CDR3 spans 15 amino acids. Germline V gene lookup returns CDR1 LNHDA and CDR2 SQIVND (reference sequence). The CDR3 sequence is CAVRAGQGAGNTIYF. CDR3 DNA: TGTGCCGTTCGGGCCGGCCAGGGGGCTGGAAACACCATATATTTT.

This chain links TRBV7-2 with TRBJ2-7; 7 bases match TRBD1. With V trimmed by 0 bases and J by 0 bases, 5 bases remained unmatched. Germline V gene sequence: CDR1 SGHTA, CDR2 FQGNSA. The CDR3 consists of 16 residues. CDR3 sequence (DNA): TGTGCCAGCAGCTTAGCGCCGGGACAGAGCTCCTACGAGCAGTACTTC. Amino acid sequence: CASSLAPGQSSYEQYF. The complete variable domain, with remaining parts taken from reference TRBV7-2 and TRBJ2-7, reads GAGVSQSPSNKVTEKGKDVELRCDPISGHTALYWYRQSLGQGLEFLIYFQGNSAPDKSGLPSDRFSAERTGGSVSTLTIQRTQQEDSAVYLCASSLAPGQSSYEQYFGPGTRLTVT.

The chain joins TRBV14 to TRBJ2-7, with 7 bases identical to TRBD1. Trimming at V came to 4 bases and at J to 2 bases, leaving 5 bases not matched to a gene. This CDR3 contains 14 residues. Germline CDR1 reads SGHDN; CDR2 reads FVKESK. CDR3 sequence: CASSRGTDAYEQYF. CDR3 bases: TGTGCCAGCAGCCGTGGGACAGATGCCTACGAGCAGTACTTC.

V is TRBV7-2 and J is TRBJ2-3; 8 bases are a match to TRBD1. The CDR3 covers 15 residues. V was clipped by 5 bases and J by 0 bases; unmatched bases: 4. CDR1 is SGHTA, CDR2 FQGNSA, per germline. The CDR3 protein is CASSGDRPSTDTQYF. DNA of the CDR3: TGTGCCAGCAGCGGGGACAGGCCTAGCACAGATACGCAGTATTTT.

The V call is TRBV7-8, the J call TRBJ1-5; D ambiguous. V was shortened by 5 bases and J by 0 bases, with 17 bases between the two germline ends. The CDR3 has 17 amino acids. Germline CDR1 and CDR2: SGHVS and FQNEAQ. The CDR3 DNA reads as TGTGCCAGCAGCATTTTCGGGTCCTCCTATAGCAATCAGCCCCAGCATTTT. Protein product: CASSIFGSSYSNQPQHF. Supplemented by reference TRBV7-8 and TRBJ1-5, the full variable domain reads GAGVSQSPRYKVAKRGQDVALRCDPISGHVSLFWYQQALGQGPEFLTYFQNEAQLDKSGLPSDRFFAERPEGSVSTLKIQRTQQEDSAVYLCASSIFGSSYSNQPQHFGDGTRLSIL.

As DNA, the CDR3 is TGTGCCAGCTTTCCCCCGGGCAGGGTAACGACTGAAGCTTTCTTT. Its translation: CASFPPGRVTTEAFF. The chain has TRBV28 and TRBJ1-1, with a possible D match to TRBD1 (5 bases). This CDR3 is 15 amino acids long. V was pared by 8 bases and J by 5 bases, with 21 bases between. Germline V lookup: CDR1 MDHEN, CDR2 SYDVKM.

This chain uses TRBV12-5 with TRBJ1-5; maybe TRBD1 (5 bases). Looked up from germline, CDR1 is LGHNT and CDR2 is FRNRAP. Between the trimmed V and J ends, which lost 7 bases and 4 bases, there was a span of 14 bases. This CDR3 region has 14 residues. CDR3 in DNA: TGTGCTAGTGCCTTTTCGGACACGAATCAGCCCCAGCATTTT. This translates into CASAFSDTNQPQHF.

This clone has more than one count but fewer than ten. The chain uses TRBV19 and TRBJ1-5; TRBD1 might be the D (5 bases). The germline gives CDR1 LNHDA, CDR2 SQIVND (reference sequence). This CDR3 has 16 amino acids. Trimming pared 4 bases from V and 2 bases from J, leaving 15 bases between. The CDR3 region is CASSRRGGLGNQPQHF. For the CDR3, the DNA is TGTGCCAGTAGTAGGCGGGGGGGATTGGGCAATCAGCCCCAGCATTTT. Drawing the rest from reference TRBV19 and TRBJ1-5, the complete variable domain is DGGITQSPKYLFRKEGQNVTLSCEQNLNHDAMYWYRQDPGQGLRLIYYSQIVNDFQKGDIAEGYSVSREKKESFPLTVTSAQKNPTAFYLCASSRRGGLGNQPQHFGDGTRLSIL.

This clone was recorded only once. V and J are TRBV6-5 and TRBJ1-2; no clear D. V shed 2 bases and J shed 5 bases, with 18 bases lying between them. The CDR3 runs 16 residues. Germline CDR1 and CDR2: MNHEY and SVGAGI. The CDR3 DNA reads TGTGCCAGCAGTTACCCGGGGTCGGGCGTCGGATATGGCTACACCTTC. Its protein is CASSYPGSGVGYGYTF.

In this sample, this clone turned up many times. The rearrangement joins TRBV11-2 to TRBJ2-7; D remains ambiguous. V dropped 5 bases and J dropped 2 bases, with 4 bases sitting between them. CDR1 SGHAT and CDR2 FQNNGV come from the germline V gene. The CDR3 loop spans 11 amino acids. The CDR3, as DNA: TGTGCCAGCAGCATAACCTACGAGCAGTACTTC. This gives the protein CASSITYEQYF.

CDR3: CASSYSARAAGLNGNTIYF. In DNA, the CDR3 is TGTGCCAGCAGTTACTCGGCAAGGGCAGCGGGTTTAAATGGAAACACCATATATTTT. The chain is built from TRBV6-2 or TRBV6-3 and TRBJ1-3; no clear D gene. V lost 0 bases and J 3 bases, leaving 21 bases between the germline ends. CDR3 length: 19 amino acids. CDR1 is MNHEY, CDR2 SVGEGT, per germline.

The chain joins TRBV4-2 to TRBJ1-4, with a weak D call TRBD1 (6 bases). Per the germline V gene, CDR1 is LGHNA and CDR2 is YNFKEQ. The CDR3 runs to 13 residues. The V end lost 0 bases, the J end lost 15 bases, and 14 bases lay between the germline ends. CDR3 DNA: TGTGCCAGCAGCCAAGATCGTGGTCAGGGGTTGTTTTTT. It codes for CASSQDRGQGLFF.